The 24 T cell receptor beta chains presented below share a single source sample, sequenced in a study of response to subunit inactivated influenza vaccine. Via MiXCR, TCRdb re-called the RT-PCR reads, giving one row per CDR3 protein. The profile covers roughly 500,000 distinct CDR3 sequences, with about 15% appearing a single time and less than 4% taken by the ten largest. Sample: CD4+ T cells sorted from PBMCs, taken 23 to 25 months after vaccination. Source of these receptors: a man aged 50 to 75 who received an inactivated influenza vaccine.

The chain is built from TRBV20-1 and TRBJ2-2, with D tentatively TRBD1 or TRBD2 (5 bases each). Trimming pared 5 bases from V and 0 bases from J, leaving 10 bases between. CDR3 size: 14 residues. Germline-derived CDR1 and CDR2 are DFQATT and SNEGSKA (reference sequence). CDR3 loop: CSAQEGPNTGELFF. Written as DNA, the CDR3 is TGCAGTGCTCAAGAGGGACCGAACACCGGGGAGCTGTTTTTT.

This clonotype was counted only a few times. This CDR3 reads CASSVQAGAIDTQYF. CDR3 in DNA: TGTGCCAGCAGCGTACAAGCGGGAGCGATAGATACGCAGTATTTT. The chain employs TRBV9 and TRBJ2-3; 8 nucleotides agree with TRBD2. From germline, CDR1 is SGDLS and CDR2 YYNGEE. The ends lost 1 base at V and 5 bases at J; junction bases unmatched: 6. The CDR3 sequence is 15 residues long.

V gene TRBV4-1 combines with J gene TRBJ2-6; 7 bases match TRBD1. The germline gives CDR1 MGHRA, CDR2 YSYEKL. The CDR3 is 15 residues long. J was trimmed by 1 base and V by 6 bases; bases with no gene match: 3. CDR3 nucleotides: TGCGCCAGCAGGCAGGGACAGTCTGGGGCCAACGTCCTGACTTTC. As protein: CASRQGQSGANVLTF.

This chain joins TRBV20-1 and TRBJ2-3; D is unclear. Per germline, CDR1 DFQATT and CDR2 SNEGSKA (reference sequence). V was shortened by 4 bases and J by 5 bases, with 10 bases between the two germline ends. CDR3 length: 12 residues. CDR3 in DNA: TGCAGTGCTACGGTCCCGGGAGATACGCAGTATTTT. Protein: CSATVPGDTQYF.

The rearrangement links TRBV6-1 to TRBJ2-3; 9 positions agree with TRBD1. The CDR3 is 16 amino acids. Germline V gene sequence: CDR1 MNHNS, CDR2 SASEGT. The V gene end was trimmed by 5 bases and the J gene end by 3 bases; junction bases not matched to a gene: 9. CDR3 nucleotide sequence: TGTGCCAGCAGTCCCTATGGTGGGACAGGGACAGATACGCAGTATTTT. Residues: CASSPYGGTGTDTQYF.

The chain couples TRBV6-1 to TRBJ1-6, with D possibly TRBD1 on 6 matching bases. CDR3 length: 15 residues. Germline CDR1 reads MNHNS; CDR2 reads SASEGT. V lost 3 bases, J lost 0 bases, and 6 bases lay in between. The CDR3 nucleotides are TGTGCCAGCAGTGACAGGGGCTCCTATAATTCACCCCTCCACTTT. Amino acids: CASSDRGSYNSPLHF.

A remark on this clonotype: One junction end disagrees with the germline gene, perhaps due to a read error. V usage is TRBV6-5 and J usage is TRBJ1-1, with D possibly TRBD1 on 5 matching bases. CDR1 is MNHEY and CDR2 is SVGAGI in the germline V gene. CDR3 length: 13 residues. CDR3 in amino acids: CASSSQVRAEDFF. In DNA, the CDR3 is TGTGCCAGCAGTTCCCAGGTCAGGGCTGAAGATTTCTTT.

The rearrangement joins TRBV5-1 to TRBJ2-7; D call uncertain. CDR3 length: 14 residues. V was trimmed by 1 base and J by 2 bases, leaving 10 bases between them. Germline CDR1 and CDR2: SGHRS and YFSETQ. The CDR3 loop reads CASSLSPSTYEQYF. Written as DNA, the CDR3 is TGCGCCAGCAGCTTGTCACCGTCAACCTACGAGCAGTACTTC.

This clonotype was detected only a few times. The chain carries TRBV14 and TRBJ2-7; D uncertain. This CDR3 is 12 amino acids long. Trimming removed 1 base at V and 4 bases at J, with 5 bases between. Germline CDR1 reads SGHDN; CDR2 reads FVKESK. This CDR3 reads CASSQVKYEQYF. CDR3 nucleotides: TGTGCCAGCAGCCAAGTGAAATACGAGCAGTACTTC.

This clonotype was observed a handful of times. This sequence joins TRBV6-2 or TRBV6-3 and TRBJ1-2; D is uncertain. The CDR3 covers 13 residues. Looked up from germline, CDR1 is MNHEY and CDR2 is SVGEGT. The ends were cut back, 7 bases at V and 0 bases at J, with 9 bases in the middle. The CDR3, as DNA: TGTGCCAGCACCCCGGGATCTAACTATGGCTACACCTTC. It specifies CASTPGSNYGYTF.

The CDR3 here is CASSPSGGLRYDEQFF. The CDR3 DNA follows: TGTGCCAGCAGCCCTTCTGGTGGCCTGAGGTATGATGAGCAGTTCTTC. This sequence joins TRBV9 and TRBJ2-1; D is unclear. Looked up from germline, CDR1 is SGDLS and CDR2 is YYNGEE. Between the trimmed V and J ends, which lost 4 bases and 8 bases, there was a span of 22 bases. The CDR3 extends over 16 amino acids.

This rearrangement joins TRBV6-2 or TRBV6-3 to TRBJ2-7; 7 nucleotides align to TRBD1. V was clipped by 2 bases and J by 4 bases; unmatched bases: 11. CDR1 and CDR2 (germline): MNHEY, SVGEGT. The CDR3 contains 16 residues. CDR3 residues: CASSYGIGQVFYEQYF. The CDR3 DNA is TGTGCCAGCAGTTACGGAATCGGACAGGTTTTTTACGAGCAGTACTTC.

As concerns this clonotype: A junction boundary mismatches the germline segment, possibly from a read error. V is TRBV20-1 and J is TRBJ2-1, with D possibly matching TRBD1 (5 bases). The CDR3 has 16 amino acids. Germline V gene lookup returns CDR1 DFQATT and CDR2 SNEGSKA (reference sequence). The CDR3 here is CSARGNAQGSYNEQFF. DNA for the CDR3: TGCAGCGCTAGAGGCAACGCTCAGGGCTCCTACAATGAGCAGTTCTTC.

This clonotype has more than one count but fewer than ten. This rearrangement joins TRBV20-1 to TRBJ2-5; possible D gene TRBD2, 6 bases. Germline V lookup: CDR1 DFQATT, CDR2 SNEGSKA (reference sequence). CDR3 length: 13 residues. Trimming cost V 6 bases and J 4 bases, with 15 bases left between them. The CDR3 bases are TGCAGTGCCCGATACGGGGGAGCAGAGACCCAGTACTTC. Amino acid sequence: CSARYGGAETQYF.

The V call is TRBV3-1, the J call TRBJ2-7, with D tentatively TRBD2 (5 bases). V was clipped by 0 bases and J by 0 bases, with 12 bases between them. Germline V gene lookup returns CDR1 LGHDT and CDR2 YNNKEL (reference sequence). The length of the CDR3 is 16 residues. This chain's CDR3 is CASSQEPGINSYEQYF. The CDR3 nucleotides are TGTGCCAGCAGCCAAGAACCGGGGATCAACTCCTACGAGCAGTACTTC.

This clonotype has just a few counts. The chain's CDR3 is CASSYDRGRGYGYTF. The CDR3 bases are TGCGCCAGCAGCTACGACAGGGGGCGCGGGTATGGCTACACCTTC. The J gene is TRBJ1-2, the V gene TRBV5-1, with TRBD1 matching over 10 bases. The length of the CDR3 is 15 residues. Germline CDR1 SGHRS, CDR2 YFSETQ. Unmatched junction bases numbered 7, after V lost 3 bases and J lost 5 bases. Together with reference TRBV5-1 and TRBJ1-2, the CDR3 gives the full variable domain: KAGVTQTPRYLIKTRGQQVTLSCSPISGHRSVSWYQQTPGQGLQFLFEYFSETQRNKGNFPGRFSGRQFSNSRSEMNVSTLELGDSALYLCASSYDRGRGYGYTFGSGTRLTVV.

This clonotype came up a few times. This chain links TRBV5-1 with TRBJ1-1; a possible D gene is TRBD1 (5 bases). CDR3 length: 13 residues. V lost 0 bases and J lost 5, with 8 bases in between. CDR1 and CDR2 from the germline V gene are SGHRS and YFSETQ. Here the CDR3 DNA reads TGCGCCAGCAGCTTGGAAGGGGTGACTGAAGCTTTCTTT. This encodes CASSLEGVTEAFF.

This rearrangement joins TRBV3-1 to TRBJ2-7, with 9 bases matching TRBD2. The CDR3 sequence is 15 residues long. Per germline, CDR1 LGHDT and CDR2 YNNKEL (reference sequence). After removal of 6 bases from V and 5 bases from J, the junction contained 11 bases not matched to a gene. The CDR3 reads CASSRNIAGAHEQYF. CDR3 sequence (DNA): TGTGCCAGCAGTCGCAATATAGCGGGAGCCCACGAGCAGTACTTC.

This clonotype turned up a few times. This chain links TRBV20-1 with TRBJ2-3; D remains unclear. The V and J ends lost 0 bases and 0 bases respectively, with 13 bases between them. Looked up from germline, CDR1 is DFQATT and CDR2 is SNEGSKA (reference sequence). This CDR3 has 16 residues. The CDR3 protein is CSARDRHFASTDTQYF. CDR3 coding DNA: TGCAGTGCTAGAGATCGCCACTTTGCTAGCACAGATACGCAGTATTTT.

This clonotype was seen more than once but under ten times. The rearrangement uses TRBV7-2 and TRBJ2-3; D call uncertain. V was trimmed by 0 bases and J by 5 bases, leaving 12 bases between them. The germline CDR1 and CDR2 sequences are SGHTA and FQGNSA. This CDR3 is 15 amino acids long. The CDR3 DNA is TGTGCCAGCAGCTTAGCGGTCTATGAAGAAGATACGCAGTATTTT. Encoded protein: CASSLAVYEEDTQYF. The full variable domain, its missing parts supplied by reference TRBV7-2 and TRBJ2-3, is GAGVSQSPSNKVTEKGKDVELRCDPISGHTALYWYRQSLGQGLEFLIYFQGNSAPDKSGLPSDRFSAERTGGSVSTLTIQRTQQEDSAVYLCASSLAVYEEDTQYFGPGTRLTVL.

There are a few counts of this clonotype. This chain joins TRBV5-1 and TRBJ2-5; the D gene could be TRBD1 or TRBD2 (5 bases each). CDR1 SGHRS and CDR2 YFSETQ come from the germline V gene. Trimming shortened V by 4 bases and J by 1 base, and 14 bases separated the two germline ends. The CDR3 runs 15 residues. CDR3 nucleotide sequence: TGCGCCAGCAGCCTGTGGGGTGGGACCCAAGAGACCCAGTACTTC. As protein: CASSLWGGTQETQYF.

The V and J genes are TRBV20-1 and TRBJ2-7; D is tentatively TRBD1 or TRBD2 (6 bases each). CDR3 length: 15 residues. The V end was cut by 6 bases, the J end by 0 bases, with 18 bases between. Germline lookup yields CDR1 DFQATT and CDR2 SNEGSKA (reference sequence). The CDR3 DNA follows: TGCAGTGCCAGGACTAAGCGAGGGGGCTCCTACGAGCAGTACTTC. This encodes CSARTKRGGSYEQYF.

The CDR3 here is CASSSWATRRYNEQFF. For the CDR3, the DNA is TGTGCCAGCAGCTCCTGGGCCACCCGGAGATACAATGAGCAGTTCTTC. This chain connects TRBV7-2 to TRBJ2-1; D ambiguous. V lost 4 bases and J lost 4, with 17 bases in between. The CDR3 totals 16 residues. Germline V CDR1 and CDR2: SGHTA, FQGNSA.

The chain links TRBV20-1 to TRBJ1-5, with D possibly TRBD1 on 5 matching bases. Germline CDR1 DFQATT, CDR2 SNEGSKA (reference sequence). The CDR3 has 15 amino acids. The V and J ends lost 5 bases and 3 bases respectively, with 17 bases between them. The CDR3 DNA reads TGCAGTGCTCCCCAAGTGGAACAGGACAATCAGCCCCAGCATTTT. As protein: CSAPQVEQDNQPQHF.